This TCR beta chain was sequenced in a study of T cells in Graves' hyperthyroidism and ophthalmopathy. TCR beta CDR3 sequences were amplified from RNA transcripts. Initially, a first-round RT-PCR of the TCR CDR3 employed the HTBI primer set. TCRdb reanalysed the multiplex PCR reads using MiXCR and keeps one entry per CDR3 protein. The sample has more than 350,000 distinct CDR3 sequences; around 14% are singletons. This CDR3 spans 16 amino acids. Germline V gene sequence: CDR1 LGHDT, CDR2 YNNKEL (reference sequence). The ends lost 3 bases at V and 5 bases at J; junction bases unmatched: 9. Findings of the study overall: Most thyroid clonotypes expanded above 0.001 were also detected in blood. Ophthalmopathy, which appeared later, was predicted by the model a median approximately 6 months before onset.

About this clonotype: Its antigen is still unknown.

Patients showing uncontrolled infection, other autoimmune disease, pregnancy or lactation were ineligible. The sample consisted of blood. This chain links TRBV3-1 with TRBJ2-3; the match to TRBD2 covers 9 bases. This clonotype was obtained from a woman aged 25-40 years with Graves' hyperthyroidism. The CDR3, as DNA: TGTGCCAGCAGCCAGGTGACTAGCGGCTGGGGAGATACGCAGTATTTT. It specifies CASSQVTSGWGDTQYF.